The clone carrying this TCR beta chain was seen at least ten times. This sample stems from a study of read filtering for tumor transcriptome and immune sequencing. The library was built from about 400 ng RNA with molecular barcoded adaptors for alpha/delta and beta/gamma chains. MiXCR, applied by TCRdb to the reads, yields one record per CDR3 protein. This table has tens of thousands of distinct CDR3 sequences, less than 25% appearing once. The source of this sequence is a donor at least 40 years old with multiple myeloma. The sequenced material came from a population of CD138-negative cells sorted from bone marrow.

The CDR3 loop is CASSSNRGAPVQYF. The CDR3 DNA reads as TGTGCCAGCAGCTCGAACCGCGGCGCTCCGGTGCAGTATTTT. The J gene is TRBJ2-3, the V gene TRBV7-9, with D hard to call. Trimming took off 4 bases at V and 11 bases at J, with 19 bases between the two ends. This CDR3 has 14 residues. The V gene's germline CDR1 is SEHNR and CDR2 FQNEAQ (reference sequence).